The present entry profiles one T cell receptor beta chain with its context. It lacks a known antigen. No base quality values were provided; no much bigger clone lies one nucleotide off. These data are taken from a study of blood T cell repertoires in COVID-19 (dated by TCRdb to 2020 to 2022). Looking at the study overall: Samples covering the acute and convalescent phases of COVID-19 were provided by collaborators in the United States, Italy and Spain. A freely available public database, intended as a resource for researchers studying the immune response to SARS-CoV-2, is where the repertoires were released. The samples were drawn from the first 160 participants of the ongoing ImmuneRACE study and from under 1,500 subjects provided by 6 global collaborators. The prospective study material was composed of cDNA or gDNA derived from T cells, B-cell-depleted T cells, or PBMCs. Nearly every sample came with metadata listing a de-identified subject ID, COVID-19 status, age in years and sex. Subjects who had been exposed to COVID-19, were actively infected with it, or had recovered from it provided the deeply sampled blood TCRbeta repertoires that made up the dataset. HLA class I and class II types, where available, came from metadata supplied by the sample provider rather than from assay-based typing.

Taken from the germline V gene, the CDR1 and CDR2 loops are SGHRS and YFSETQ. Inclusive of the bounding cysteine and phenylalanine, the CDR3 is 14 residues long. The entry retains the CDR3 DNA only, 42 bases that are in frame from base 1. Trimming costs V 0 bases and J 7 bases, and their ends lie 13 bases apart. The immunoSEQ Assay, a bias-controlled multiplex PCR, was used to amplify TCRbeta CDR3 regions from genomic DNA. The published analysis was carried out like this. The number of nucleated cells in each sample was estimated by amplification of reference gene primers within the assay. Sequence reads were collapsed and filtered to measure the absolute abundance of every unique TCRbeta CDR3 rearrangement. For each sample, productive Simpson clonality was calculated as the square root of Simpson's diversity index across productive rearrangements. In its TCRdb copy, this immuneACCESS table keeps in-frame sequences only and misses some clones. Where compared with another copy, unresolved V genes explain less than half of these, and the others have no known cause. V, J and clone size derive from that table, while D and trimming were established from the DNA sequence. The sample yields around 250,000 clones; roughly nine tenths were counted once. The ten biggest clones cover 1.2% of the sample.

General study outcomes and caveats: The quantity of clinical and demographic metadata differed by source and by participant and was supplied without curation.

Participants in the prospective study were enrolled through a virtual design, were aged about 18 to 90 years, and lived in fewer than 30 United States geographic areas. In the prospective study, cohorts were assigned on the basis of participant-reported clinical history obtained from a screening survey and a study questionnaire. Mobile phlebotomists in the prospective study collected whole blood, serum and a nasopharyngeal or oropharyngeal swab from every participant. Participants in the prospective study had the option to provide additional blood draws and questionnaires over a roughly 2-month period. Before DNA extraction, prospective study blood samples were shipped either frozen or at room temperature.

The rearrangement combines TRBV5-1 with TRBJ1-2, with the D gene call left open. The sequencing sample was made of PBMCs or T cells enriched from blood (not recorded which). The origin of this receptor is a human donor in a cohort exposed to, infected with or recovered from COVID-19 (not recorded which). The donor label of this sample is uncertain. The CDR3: CASSLAESGRGYTF. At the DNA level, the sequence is TGCGCCAGCAGCTTGGCCGAATCTGGGCGTGGCTACACCTTC.